These 24 T cell receptor beta chains came from one sample sequenced in a study of spatial heterogeneity in lung cancer. This sample's time point: sample taken at primary tumor resection. Whole RNA, which was extracted from tumor, nontumor lung tissue or frozen PBMC, was sequenced without any cell sorting. TCRdb passed the 5' RACE reads through MiXCR, listing each CDR3 protein once. The table has around 89,000 distinct CDR3 sequences, roughly 12% seen once; the top ten hold about two fifths. Sequenced here: PBMCs, sampled at surgery. Source of these receptors: a male donor with early-stage non-small cell lung cancer.

The chain joins TRBV7-2 to TRBJ2-5, with D perhaps assigned TRBD1 or TRBD2 (8 bases each). Between the trimmed V and J ends, which lost 5 bases and 0 bases, there was a span of 25 bases. Germline assignment: CDR1 SGHTA and CDR2 FQGNSA. The CDR3 extends over 19 amino acids. Written as DNA, the CDR3 is TGTGCCAGCAGCAAGACAGGGGTGGCTAGCGGGTTGTACCAAGAGACCCAGTACTTC. It yields the protein CASSKTGVASGLYQETQYF. Filled out from reference TRBV7-2 and TRBJ2-5, the complete variable domain reads GAGVSQSPSNKVTEKGKDVELRCDPISGHTALYWYRQSLGQGLEFLIYFQGNSAPDKSGLPSDRFSAERTGGSVSTLTIQRTQQEDSAVYLCASSKTGVASGLYQETQYFGPGTRLLVL.

V usage is TRBV10-3 and J usage is TRBJ1-3, with D possibly matching TRBD1 (6 bases). Per germline, CDR1 ENHRY and CDR2 SYGVKD. V was trimmed by 2 bases and J by 4 bases, leaving 15 bases between them. The CDR3 totals 16 residues. DNA for the CDR3: TGTGCCATCAGTGAGGCGAGCAGGGGAGCGGGAAACACCATATATTTT. The encoded protein is CAISEASRGAGNTIYF.

This clonotype was recorded many times. The V call is TRBV7-9, the J call TRBJ1-1; 7 nucleotides line up with TRBD1. The germline V gene encodes CDR1 SEHNR and CDR2 FQNEAQ (reference sequence). CDR3 length: 16 residues. Trimming at V came to 0 bases and at J to 3 bases, leaving 7 bases not matched to a gene. CDR3 region: CASSLARQGGDTEAFF. In DNA, the CDR3 is TGTGCCAGCAGCTTAGCTCGACAAGGGGGCGACACTGAAGCTTTCTTT.

This chain joins TRBV7-9 and TRBJ2-1; tentatively, D is TRBD2 (6 bases). This CDR3 region has 12 residues. V was clipped by 3 bases and J by 9 bases, with 9 bases between them. CDR1 is SEHNR, CDR2 FQNEAQ, per germline (reference sequence). Written as DNA, the CDR3 is TGTGCCAGCAGCTTGGCGCGGGGTGAGCAGTTCTTC. This encodes CASSLARGEQFF.

This clonotype has more than one count but fewer than ten. The rearrangement links TRBV4-2 to TRBJ1-5; 11 bases fit TRBD1. The CDR3 has 15 residues. Germline V gives CDR1 LGHNA, CDR2 YNFKEQ. V was pared by 3 bases and J by 6 bases, with 4 bases of the junction left unmatched. CDR3 residues: CASSHGQGAGQPQHF. CDR3 nucleotide sequence: TGTGCCAGCAGCCACGGACAGGGGGCTGGTCAGCCCCAGCATTTT.

J is TRBJ2-2 and V is TRBV5-1; 7 bases agree with TRBD1. Germline V lookup: CDR1 SGHRS, CDR2 YFSETQ. The trim removed 4 bases at V and 7 bases at J, leaving 10 bases unmatched. This CDR3 region has 15 residues. The CDR3 bases are TGCGCCAGCAGCCAAAGACAGGGTAGTGGCGGGGAGCTGTTTTTT. Amino acid sequence: CASSQRQGSGGELFF.

The chain recombines TRBV28 with TRBJ2-3; 8 bases align to TRBD2. This CDR3 region has 16 residues. Per germline, CDR1 MDHEN and CDR2 SYDVKM. Unmatched junction bases numbered 7, after V lost 2 bases and J lost 3 bases. The CDR3 DNA is TGTGCCAGCAGTTTACGGGGGACTAGTCGAACAGATACGCAGTATTTT. This codes for CASSLRGTSRTDTQYF.

This clonotype was recorded many times. V and J are TRBV5-1 and TRBJ2-1; 9 nucleotides align to TRBD1. CDR3 length: 14 residues. J was trimmed by 7 bases and V by 2 bases; bases with no gene match: 4. Per germline, CDR1 SGHRS and CDR2 YFSETQ. The CDR3: CASSLQGAGNEQFF. CDR3 bases: TGCGCCAGCAGCTTACAGGGGGCAGGGAATGAGCAGTTCTTC.

J is TRBJ1-2 and V is TRBV12-3 or TRBV12-4, with D hard to call. This CDR3 is 14 amino acids long. Trimming removed 3 bases from V and 7 bases from J, with 15 bases in between. CDR3 sequence (DNA): TGTGCCAGCAGTTTGGAGCAGGACCCAAGTGGCTACACCTTC. This translates into CASSLEQDPSGYTF.

This clonotype appeared a few times. The chain combines TRBV7-9 with TRBJ2-5; 9 bases align to TRBD2. With 5 bases clipped from V and 2 bases from J, the junction kept 6 bases outside the gene matches. The CDR3 consists of 15 residues. CDR1 is SEHNR and CDR2 is FQNEAQ in the germline V gene (reference sequence). CDR3 loop: CASSLRLAVQETQYF. As DNA, the CDR3 is TGTGCCAGCAGCCTACGACTAGCGGTGCAAGAGACCCAGTACTTC.

The chain carries TRBV7-9 and TRBJ2-3; 13 bases map to TRBD2. Germline CDR1 and CDR2: SEHNR and FQNEAQ (reference sequence). J lost 6 bases, V lost 1 base, and 4 bases had no gene match. This CDR3 is 16 amino acids long. CDR3 sequence (DNA): TGTGCCAGCAGCTTAGGGGGACTAGCGGGACCTGATACGCAGTATTTT. Translated, it gives CASSLGGLAGPDTQYF. Based on the CDR3 plus reference TRBV7-9 and TRBJ2-3, the full variable domain is DTGVSQNPRHKITKRGQNVTFRCDPISEHNRLYWYRQTLGQGPEFLTYFQNEAQLEKSRLLSDRFSAERPKGSFSTLEIQRTEQGDSAMYLCASSLGGLAGPDTQYFGPGTRLTVL.

The chain uses TRBV7-2 and TRBJ2-7; 7 bases match TRBD2. Looked up from germline, CDR1 is SGHTA and CDR2 is FQGNSA. V lost 5 bases to trimming and J lost 2 bases; unmatched junction nucleotides: 6. The CDR3 is made up of 14 amino acids. The CDR3 loop is CASSLEAGPYEQYF. The CDR3 nucleotides are TGTGCCAGCAGCCTCGAAGCGGGGCCCTACGAGCAGTACTTC.

In this sample, this clonotype turned up many times. This chain connects TRBV24-1 to TRBJ2-7; D may match TRBD1 or TRBD2 (6 bases each). The CDR3 totals 16 residues. The germline V and J ends were trimmed by 3 bases and 2 bases, with 16 bases remaining between them. CDR1 and CDR2 (germline): KGHDR, SFDVKD. The CDR3 here is CATSDPQGGGPYEQYF. The CDR3 DNA sequence: TGTGCCACCAGTGATCCACAGGGAGGAGGCCCCTACGAGCAGTACTTC.

This clonotype came up many times. The chain carries TRBV5-6 and TRBJ1-2; TRBD1 is a possible D gene (5 bases). Germline assignment: CDR1 SGHDT and CDR2 YYEEEE. The CDR3 is 16 residues long. Trimming removed 2 bases from V and 8 bases from J, with 22 bases in between. In DNA form, the CDR3 reads TGTGCCAGCAGCTTAACCCGGGACGGACTAATGAGGGGCTACACCTTC. Its protein is CASSLTRDGLMRGYTF.

There are many counts of this clonotype. V usage is TRBV18 and J usage is TRBJ1-2; 9 nucleotides agree with TRBD1. The CDR3 consists of 16 residues. J was trimmed by 3 bases and V by 6 bases; bases with no gene match: 11. CDR1 and CDR2 (germline): KGHSH, LQKENI. The CDR3 sequence is CASSRSRQGEDYGYTF. Written as DNA, the CDR3 is TGTGCCAGCTCGCGAAGTAGACAGGGGGAAGACTATGGCTACACCTTC.

The chain couples TRBV2 to TRBJ1-2, with 7 bases fitting TRBD1. The CDR3 consists of 14 residues. Looked up from germline, CDR1 is SNHLY and CDR2 is FYNNEI. Trimming removed 4 bases from V and 7 bases from J; junction bases left unmatched: 9. The CDR3 is CASSGQGKNGGYTF. Here the CDR3 DNA reads TGTGCCAGCAGTGGACAGGGAAAAAATGGTGGCTACACCTTC.

This clonotype was seen more than once but under ten times. The chain links TRBV20-1 to TRBJ1-2; D not resolved. The CDR3 spans 12 residues. The germline CDR1 and CDR2 sequences are DFQATT and SNEGSKA (reference sequence). V lost 6 bases, J lost 7 bases, and 15 bases lay in between. Here the CDR3 reads CSAPGIGIGYTF. In nucleotides, the CDR3 is TGCAGTGCGCCGGGAATAGGAATTGGCTACACCTTC.

This clonotype was detected a few times. This chain links TRBV2 with TRBJ2-3; possibly TRBD1 or TRBD2 for D (5 bases each). Germline lookup yields CDR1 SNHLY and CDR2 FYNNEI. CDR3 length: 14 amino acids. Trimming cost V 7 bases and J 2 bases, with 13 bases left between them. The CDR3 loop reads CASIEGQATDTQYF. DNA of the CDR3: TGTGCCAGCATTGAGGGGCAGGCCACAGATACGCAGTATTTT. The full variable domain, rest sourced from reference TRBV2 and TRBJ2-3, is EPEVTQTPSHQVTQMGQEVILRCVPISNHLYFYWYRQILGQKVEFLVSFYNNEISEKSEIFDDQFSVERPDGSNFTLKIRSTKLEDSAMYFCASIEGQATDTQYFGPGTRLTVL.

This clonotype was detected only a few times. V gene TRBV7-9 combines with J gene TRBJ2-3; possible D gene TRBD1, 6 bases. The CDR3 length is 13 residues. Trimming took off 5 bases at V and 7 bases at J, with 13 bases between the two ends. Germline loops: CDR1 SEHNR, CDR2 FQNEAQ (reference sequence). The CDR3 region is CASSEQGRNTQYF. Here the CDR3 DNA reads TGTGCCAGCAGCGAACAGGGACGAAATACGCAGTATTTT.

The chain uses TRBV29-1 and TRBJ2-3; D call uncertain. With 7 bases removed from V and 2 bases from J, the gap between germline ends came to 16 bases. The CDR3 is made up of 14 amino acids. The germline gives CDR1 SQVTM, CDR2 ANQGSEA. CDR3 sequence: CSAQRSAATDTQYF. CDR3 nucleotide sequence: TGCAGCGCCCAGAGGTCGGCAGCCACAGATACGCAGTATTTT.

This clonotype was seen repeatedly, ten times or more. The chain is built from TRBV5-1 and TRBJ2-5; no reliable D call. There are 13 residues in the CDR3. Germline loops: CDR1 SGHRS, CDR2 YFSETQ. V was pared by 0 bases and J by 7 bases, with 10 bases between. The CDR3 nucleotides read TGCGCCAGCAGCTTGGTAACATCGGGGACCCAGTACTTC. Translation gives CASSLVTSGTQYF.

The sample holds many counts of this clonotype. The chain couples TRBV20-1 to TRBJ2-5, with 12 bases identical to TRBD2. The ends lost 5 bases at V and 5 bases at J; junction bases unmatched: 3. The CDR3 extends over 13 amino acids. CDR1 DFQATT and CDR2 SNEGSKA come from the germline V gene (reference sequence). CDR3 sequence: CSAHGTSGETQYF. The CDR3 coding sequence is TGCAGTGCTCACGGGACTAGCGGGGAGACCCAGTACTTC.

As to this clonotype: One junction end disagrees with the germline gene, perhaps due to a read error. The chain is built from TRBV7-2 and TRBJ1-1; no clear D gene. Germline loops: CDR1 SGHTA, CDR2 FQGNSA. CDR3 length equals 15 residues. DNA of the CDR3: TGTGCCAGCCTATTGCACCCGAACCCGAACACTGCAGCTTTCTTT. It translates to CASLLHPNPNTAAFF. The full variable domain, with the rest looked up from reference TRBV7-2 and TRBJ1-1, is GAGVSQSPSNKVTEKGKDVELRCDPISGHTALYWYRQSLGQGLEFLIYFQGNSAPDKSGLPSDRFSAERTGGSVSTLTIQRTQQEDSAVYLCASLLHPNPNTAAFFGQGTRLTVV.

The chain recombines TRBV10-3 with TRBJ2-7; 16 bases agree with TRBD2. Trimming removed 3 bases from V and 7 bases from J; junction bases left unmatched: 9. The CDR3 has 17 amino acids. Germline V lookup: CDR1 ENHRY, CDR2 SYGVKD. CDR3 protein: CAISDLGTSGRAWEQYF. CDR3 DNA sequence: TGTGCCATCAGTGACCTAGGGACTAGCGGGAGGGCTTGGGAGCAGTACTTC.